Sequencing of this T cell receptor beta chain was carried out in a study of T cells in localized non-small cell lung cancer. Trimming pared 3 bases from V and 8 bases from J, leaving 9 bases between. Germline V gene data show CDR1 as MGHDK and CDR2 as SYGVNS. CDR3 length: 12 amino acids. Data came from immunoSEQ multiplex PCR; TCRdb stores just in-frame clones and leaves some out. The sample shows 40,000 or so clones, around 79% of them seen only once. The specimen comprised PBMCs, sampled before any cancer treatment. The chain carries TRBV25-1 and TRBJ2-3, with D possibly TRBD2 on 5 matching bases. The clonotype was recovered from a woman aged 35-75 years with stage II squamous cell lung carcinoma. CDR3 amino acids: CASSEFSVTQYF. CDR3 bases: TGTGCCAGCAGTGAGTTTAGCGTTACGCAGTATTTT.